Presented here are 8 T cell receptor beta chains from one specimen sequenced in a study of CD8+CD57+ T cells in acquired aplastic anemia. The template for TCR beta VDJ and CDR3 sequence profiling was genomic DNA. TCRdb reprocessed the reads with MiXCR, giving one entry per CDR3 protein. The sample lists 190,000 or so distinct CDR3 sequences; about 59% were seen once. What was sequenced was sorted CD4+, CD8+, or CD8+CD57+ T cells (not recorded which) from PBMCs. These receptors were obtained from a human donor in good health.

The genes are TRBV7-6 and TRBJ2-2, with 8 bases identical to TRBD2. The V segment lost 1 base and the J segment 10 bases; nucleotides outside the gene matches: 5. CDR1 and CDR2 (germline): SGHVS, FNYEAQ. This CDR3 has 14 residues. The CDR3 coding sequence is TGTGCCAGCAGCTTAGATTGGCGGGGGGCGGAGCTGTTTTTT. This codes for CASSLDWRGAELFF.

This clonotype was seen ten or more times. The chain combines TRBV19 with TRBJ1-2; tentatively, D is TRBD1 (5 bases). This CDR3 spans 15 amino acids. Trimming pared 1 base from V and 6 bases from J, leaving 15 bases between. Germline assignment: CDR1 LNHDA and CDR2 SQIVND (reference sequence). Here the CDR3 DNA reads TGTGCCAGTAGTATAGCTCCCGGCGGGGGTGATGGCTACACCTTC. Translating it yields CASSIAPGGGDGYTF.

This clonotype has ten or more counts. This sequence joins TRBV6-2 or TRBV6-3 and TRBJ2-7; 9 nucleotides match TRBD1. The CDR3 spans 18 residues. Germline CDR1 MNHEY, CDR2 SVGEGT. The V segment lost 0 bases and the J segment 3 bases; nucleotides outside the gene matches: 12. The DNA for the CDR3 is TGTGCCAGCAGTTACTCGACAGCGCCGGGACAGGGCGTCTACGAGCAGTACTTC. Protein product: CASSYSTAPGQGVYEQYF.

This clonotype has at least ten counts. The chain couples TRBV2 to TRBJ2-1; 10 nucleotides agree with TRBD1. Trimming at V came to 4 bases and at J to 10 bases, leaving 7 bases not matched to a gene. CDR1 SNHLY and CDR2 FYNNEI come from the germline V gene. The CDR3 runs 14 residues. For the CDR3, the DNA is TGTGCCAGCAGTGGTGGACAGGGGGTGGAAGAGCAGTTCTTC. It is translated as CASSGGQGVEEQFF.

The genes are TRBV7-2 and TRBJ1-6, with TRBD1 identical over 7 bases. The CDR3 is 14 residues long. The germline V gene encodes CDR1 SGHTA and CDR2 FQGNSA. The V gene end was trimmed by 3 bases and the J gene end by 12 bases; junction bases not matched to a gene: 8. CDR3 coding DNA: TGTGCCAGCAGCTTCTCTCAGGGGGGTTTACCCCTCCACTTT. Protein sequence: CASSFSQGGLPLHF.

The chain joins TRBV20-1 to TRBJ2-5; tentatively, D is TRBD1 (5 bases). This CDR3 spans 13 amino acids. CDR1 is DFQATT, CDR2 SNEGSKA, per germline (reference sequence). V was pared by 5 bases and J by 0 bases, with 10 bases between. CDR3 sequence (DNA): TGCAGTGCTGGACACTCTAACCAAGAGACCCAGTACTTC. The encoded protein is CSAGHSNQETQYF.

This clonotype was observed a few times. This rearrangement joins TRBV12-3 or TRBV12-4 to TRBJ1-5, with 8 positions matching TRBD1. The CDR3 consists of 15 residues. V lost 5 bases, J lost 1 base, and 4 bases stayed unmatched. CDR3 sequence: CASSPGQVSNQPQHF. The CDR3 coding sequence is TGTGCCAGCAGTCCGGGACAGGTGAGCAATCAGCCCCAGCATTTT.

Concerning this clonotype itself: A much larger clonotype is one base distant, so this may be a read error. The DNA of the CDR3 is TGTGCCAGCAGTGGGACTGGCGGGATTCCATACGAGCAGTACTTC. This sequence encodes CASSGTGGIPYEQYF. The chain joins TRBV9 to TRBJ2-7; tentative D call: TRBD2 (6 bases). Germline loops: CDR1 SGDLS, CDR2 YYNGEE. The CDR3 extends over 15 amino acids. With 5 bases removed from V and 4 bases from J, the gap between germline ends came to 19 bases.